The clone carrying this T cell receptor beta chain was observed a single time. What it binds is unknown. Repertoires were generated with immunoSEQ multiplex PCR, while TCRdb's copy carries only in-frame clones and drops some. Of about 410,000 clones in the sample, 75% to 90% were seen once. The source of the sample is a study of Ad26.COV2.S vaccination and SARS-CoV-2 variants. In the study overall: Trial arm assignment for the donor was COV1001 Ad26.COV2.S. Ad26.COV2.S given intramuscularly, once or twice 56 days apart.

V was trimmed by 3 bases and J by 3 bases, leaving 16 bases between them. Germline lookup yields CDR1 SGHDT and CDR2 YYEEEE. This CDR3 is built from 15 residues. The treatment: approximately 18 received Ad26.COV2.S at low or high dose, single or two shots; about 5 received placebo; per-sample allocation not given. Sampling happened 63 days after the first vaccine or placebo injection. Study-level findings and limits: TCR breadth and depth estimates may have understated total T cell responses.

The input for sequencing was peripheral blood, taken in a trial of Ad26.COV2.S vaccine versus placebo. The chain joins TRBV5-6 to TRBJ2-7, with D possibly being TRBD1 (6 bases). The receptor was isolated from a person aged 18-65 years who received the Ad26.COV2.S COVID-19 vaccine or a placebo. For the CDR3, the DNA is TGTGCCAGCAGCTCTGGACAGAAACTTATCTACGAGCAGTACTTC. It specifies CASSSGQKLIYEQYF.